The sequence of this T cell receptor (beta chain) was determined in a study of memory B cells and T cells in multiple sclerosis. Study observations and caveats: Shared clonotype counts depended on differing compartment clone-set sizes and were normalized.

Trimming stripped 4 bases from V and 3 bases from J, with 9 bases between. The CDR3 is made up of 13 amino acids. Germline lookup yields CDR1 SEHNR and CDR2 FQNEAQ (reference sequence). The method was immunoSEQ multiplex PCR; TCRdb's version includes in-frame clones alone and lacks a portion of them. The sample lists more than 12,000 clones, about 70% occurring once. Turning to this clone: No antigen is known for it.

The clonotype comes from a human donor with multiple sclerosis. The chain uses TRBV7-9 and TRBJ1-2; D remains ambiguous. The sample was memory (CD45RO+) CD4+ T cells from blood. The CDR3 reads CASSSEMHYGYTF. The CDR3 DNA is TGTGCCAGCAGCTCGGAGATGCACTATGGCTACACCTTC.